The rows below give T cell receptor beta chains drawn from one sample of a study of blood T cell repertoires in COVID-19. Profiling relied on immunoSEQ multiplex PCR, and the TCRdb table lists in-frame clones only, not all of them. Of roughly 390,000 clones listed, 85% are singletons. Sequenced material: peripheral blood. These receptors were taken from a woman aged 18 to 35 with acute or convalescent COVID-19. Both conserved end residues are part of each CDR3. Each record gives: D gene, clone size, V gene, J gene, CDR3 DNA, CDR3 protein. D genes are given only for firm matches. Clone size, where shown, is once, few, many, or a class for clones that have expanded.

>TRBD2|.|TRBV6-5|TRBJ2-7
TGTGCCAGCAGTTACTCAGCGGGGGGGTGGGAGCAGTACTTC
CASSYSAGGWEQYF
>.|.|TRBV2|TRBJ2-1
TGTGCCAGCACCCTAAGGGCCAGGTACTTGGGAGATGAGCAGTTCTTC
CASTLRARYLGDEQFF
>.|.|TRBV7-7|TRBJ2-1
TGTGCCAGCAGCCCAAAGAGTCAGGGGTACAATGAGCAGTTCTTC
CASSPKSQGYNEQFF
>TRBD2|.|TRBV27|TRBJ2-1
TGTGCCAGCAGTGCCCTAGGGGCGGGAGAAGACAATGAGCAGTTCTTC
CASSALGAGEDNEQFF
>.|.|TRBV28|TRBJ2-7
TGTGCCAGCAGTTTACGAGGCCTGTACTTC
CASSLRGLYF
>TRBD1|.|TRBV28|TRBJ1-5
TGTGCCAGCGGCGGGACAGGCAATCAGCCCCAGCATTTT
CASGGTGNQPQHF
>.|.|TRBV28|TRBJ1-2
TGTGCCAGCAGTTTCCCAGGGAATAACTATGGCTACACCTTC
CASSFPGNNYGYTF
>.|few|TRBV27|TRBJ2-1
TGTGCCAGCAGTCCGAGGGGGACGGGAACCTACAATGAGCAGTTCTTC
CASSPRGTGTYNEQFF
>TRBD2|.|TRBV28|TRBJ2-1
TGTGCCACGGCGGGGGGGTCTACCAATGAGCAGTTCTTC
CATAGGSTNEQFF
>TRBD1|.|TRBV18|TRBJ1-2
TGTGCCAGCTCACCGGGACAGAGTCCTAACTATGGCTACACCTTC
CASSPGQSPNYGYTF
>.|.|TRBV5-4|TRBJ2-7
TGTGCCAGCAGCCCGGGACGGGAGTCCTACGAGCAGTACTTC
CASSPGRESYEQYF
>.|.|TRBV4-1|TRBJ2-3
TGCGCCAGCAGCCAAGAAGCTACCAACACAGATACGCAGTATTTT
CASSQEATNTDTQYF
>.|.|TRBV10-2|TRBJ2-7
TGCGCCAGCAATGATTGGCGGGCAGGAGGGGACGAGCAGTACTTC
CASNDWRAGGDEQYF
>.|.|TRBV15|TRBJ2-2
TGTGCCACCAGCAGAGTGGCCACCGGGGAGCTGTTTTTT
CATSRVATGELFF
>TRBD1|.|TRBV27|TRBJ1-2
TGTGCCAGCAGCCGGGACAGGTTGGTCGGCTACACCTTC
CASSRDRLVGYTF
>.|.|TRBV11-2|TRBJ2-7
TGTGCCAGCAGCAACGGGGGAGGACCGTCGGGCGAGCAGTACTTC
CASSNGGGPSGEQYF
>.|few|TRBV28|TRBJ1-3
TGTGCCAGCCTCGGGGGGGGCTTTGGAAACACCATATATTTT
CASLGGGFGNTIYF
>TRBD2|.|TRBV5-1|TRBJ2-7
TGCGCCAGCAGCCCCATTATGACTAGCGGTTACGAGCAGTACTTC
CASSPIMTSGYEQYF
>TRBD2|once|TRBV9|TRBJ2-1
TGTGCCAGCAGCCTCCCGATTGGGGGGCGGGAGGATGAGCAGTTCTTC
CASSLPIGGREDEQFF
>.|few|TRBV15|TRBJ2-7
TGTGCCACCAGCTCAACCACAGGGTGGGAGCAGTACTTC
CATSSTTGWEQYF
>.|.|TRBV5-5|TRBJ1-3
TGTGCCAGCAGCTTGGGCCAAAGGGAGCGAGGAAACACCATATATTTT
CASSLGQRERGNTIYF
>TRBD1|.|TRBV28|TRBJ1-3
TGTGCCAGCAGCGAGACAGGGGGTGGAAACACCATATATTTT
CASSETGGGNTIYF
>.|.|TRBV5-4|TRBJ1-1
TGTGCCAGCAGCTCGACAGCGAACACTGAAGCTTTCTTT
CASSSTANTEAFF